This T cell receptor (beta chain) was captured in a study of CD8 T cells in Susac syndrome. TCR beta from blood CD8+ and CD4+ T cells was sequenced. cDNA came from roughly 0.47 to 1 ug RNA primed by random hexamers. TCRdb reanalysed the immunoSEQ multiplex PCR reads using MiXCR and keeps one entry per CDR3 protein. The sample shows about 180,000 distinct CDR3 sequences, about 93% of them seen only once. Sequenced input: CD4+ T cells from PBMCs. The TCR was taken from a human donor with Susac syndrome.

This CDR3 is CATSRDIYNEQFF. The CDR3 nucleotides read TGTGCCACCAGCAGAGACATTTACAATGAGCAGTTCTTC. The rearrangement links TRBV15 to TRBJ2-1, with D unclear. The CDR3 has 13 amino acids. V shed 0 bases and J shed 4 bases, with 4 bases lying between them. Germline CDR1 reads LNHNV; CDR2 reads YYDKDF (reference sequence).